This TCR beta chain was obtained from a study of PD-L1 blockade in urothelial cancer. Noted time point: pretreatment peripheral blood. Urothelial carcinoma in patients was locally advanced or metastatic. Trimming at V came to 4 bases and at J to 2 bases, leaving 9 bases not matched to a gene. Germline CDR1 and CDR2: MNHNS and SASEGT. The CDR3 is 17 residues long. Spiked synthetic TCR analogs estimated absolute template abundance per PCR. Some clones are missing from TCRdb's copy, which holds only in-frame ones; the method was immunoSEQ multiplex PCR. The sample shows around 57,000 clones, approximately 78% of them seen only once.

The TCR sequence derives from a man aged 65-85 years with urothelial cancer. The sample consisted of PBMCs, taken around atezolizumab (anti-PD-L1) treatment. This chain links TRBV6-1 with TRBJ1-5; 9 bases fit TRBD1. The CDR3 coding sequence is TGTGCCAGCAGTGGAACAGTCACAGGGGGCGGCAATCAGCCCCAGCATTTT. Its translation: CASSGTVTGGGNQPQHF.